Below are 2 T cell receptor beta chains sequenced from a single sample in a study of T cell repertoires in cytomegalovirus infection. In TCRdb, the reads were re-called with MiXCR into one record per CDR3 protein. The table has some 300,000 distinct CDR3 sequences, around 15% seen once. Sequencing was carried out using PBMCs. Source of these receptors: a human donor in good health (CMV status not recorded). Some clones in this sample may be carry-over from other donors' samples.

There are many counts of this clonotype. The chain joins TRBV28 to TRBJ1-5; maybe TRBD1 (6 bases). Trimming took 3 bases from V and 7 from J, leaving 13 bases between them. The CDR3 consists of 14 residues. Looked up from germline, CDR1 is MDHEN and CDR2 is SYDVKM. The CDR3 DNA reads as TGTGCCAGCAGTTTCAGGGGAATTGGCCAGCCCCAGCATTTT. Its translation: CASSFRGIGQPQHF.

This clonotype was counted ten times or more. This sequence joins TRBV7-3 and TRBJ2-7; the match to TRBD2 covers 13 bases. With 3 bases clipped from V and 2 bases from J, the junction kept 1 base outside the gene matches. Germline CDR1 and CDR2: SGHTA and FQGTGA. The CDR3 has 15 amino acids. CDR3 DNA sequence: TGTGCCAGCAGCTTGGGACTAGCGGGGACCTACGAGCAGTACTTC. It translates to CASSLGLAGTYEQYF. Combining the CDR3 with reference TRBV7-3 and TRBJ2-7 gives the whole variable domain GAGVSQTPSNKVTEKGKYVELRCDPISGHTALYWYRQSLGQGPEFLIYFQGTGAADDSGLPNDRFFAVRPEGSVSTLKIQRTERGDSAVYLCASSLGLAGTYEQYFGPGTRLTVT.